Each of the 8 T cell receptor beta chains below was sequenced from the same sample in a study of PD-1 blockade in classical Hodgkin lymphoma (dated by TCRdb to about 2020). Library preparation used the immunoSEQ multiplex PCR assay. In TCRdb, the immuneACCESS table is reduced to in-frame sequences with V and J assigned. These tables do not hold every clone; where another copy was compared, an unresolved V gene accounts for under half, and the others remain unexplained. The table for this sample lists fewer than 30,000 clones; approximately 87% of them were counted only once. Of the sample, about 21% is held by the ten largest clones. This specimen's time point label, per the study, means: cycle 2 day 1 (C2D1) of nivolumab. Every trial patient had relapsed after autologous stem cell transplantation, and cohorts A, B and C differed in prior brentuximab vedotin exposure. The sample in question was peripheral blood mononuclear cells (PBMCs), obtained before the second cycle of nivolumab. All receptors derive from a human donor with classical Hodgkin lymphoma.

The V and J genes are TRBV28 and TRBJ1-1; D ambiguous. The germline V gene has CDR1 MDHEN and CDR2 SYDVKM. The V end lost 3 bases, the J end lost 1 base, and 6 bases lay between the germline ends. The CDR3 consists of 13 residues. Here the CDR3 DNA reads TGTGCCAGCAGTTTTGACACGAACACTGAAGCTTTCTTT. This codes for CASSFDTNTEAFF.

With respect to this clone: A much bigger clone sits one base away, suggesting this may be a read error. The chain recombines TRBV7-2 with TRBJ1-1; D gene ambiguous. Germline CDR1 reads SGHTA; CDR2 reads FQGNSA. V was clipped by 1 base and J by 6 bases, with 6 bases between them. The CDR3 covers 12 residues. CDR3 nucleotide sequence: TGTGCCAGCAGCTTAGGGGTTGCTGAAGCTTTCTTT. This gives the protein CASSLGVAEAFF.

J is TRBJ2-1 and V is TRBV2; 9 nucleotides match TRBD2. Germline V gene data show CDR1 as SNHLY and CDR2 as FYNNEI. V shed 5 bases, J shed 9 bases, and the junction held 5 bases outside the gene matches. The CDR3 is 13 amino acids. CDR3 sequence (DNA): TGTGCCAGCAGTATGCTAGCGGGAAGTGAGCAGTTCTTC. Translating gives CASSMLAGSEQFF. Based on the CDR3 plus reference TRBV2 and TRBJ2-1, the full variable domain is EPEVTQTPSHQVTQMGQEVILRCVPISNHLYFYWYRQILGQKVEFLVSFYNNEISEKSEIFDDQFSVERPDGSNFTLKIRSTKLEDSAMYFCASSMLAGSEQFFGPGTRLTVL.

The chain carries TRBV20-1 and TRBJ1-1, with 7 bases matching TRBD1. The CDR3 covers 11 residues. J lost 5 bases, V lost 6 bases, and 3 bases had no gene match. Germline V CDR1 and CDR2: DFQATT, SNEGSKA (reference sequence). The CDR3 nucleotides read TGCAGTGCCCAACAGGGGACTGAAGCTTTCTTT. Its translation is CSAQQGTEAFF.

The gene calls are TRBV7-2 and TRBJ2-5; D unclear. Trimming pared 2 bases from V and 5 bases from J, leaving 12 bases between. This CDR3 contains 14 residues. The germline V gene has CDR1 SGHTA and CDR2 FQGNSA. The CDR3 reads CASSLYRPEETQYF. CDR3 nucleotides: TGTGCCAGCAGCTTATACCGGCCGGAGGAGACCCAGTACTTC.

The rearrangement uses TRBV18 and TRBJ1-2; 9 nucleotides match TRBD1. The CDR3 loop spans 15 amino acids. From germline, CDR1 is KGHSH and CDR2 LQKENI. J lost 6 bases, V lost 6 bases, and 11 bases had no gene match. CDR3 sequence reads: CASSPDRGTLDGYTF. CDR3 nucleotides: TGTGCCAGCTCGCCGGACAGGGGAACTTTGGATGGCTACACCTTC.

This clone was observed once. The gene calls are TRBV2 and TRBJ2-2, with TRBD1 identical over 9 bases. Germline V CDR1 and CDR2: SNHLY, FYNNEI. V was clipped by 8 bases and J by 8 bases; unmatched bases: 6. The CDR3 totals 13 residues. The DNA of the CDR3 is TGTGCCAGCTATACAGGGGGCGCTGGGGAGCTGTTTTTT. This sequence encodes CASYTGGAGELFF.

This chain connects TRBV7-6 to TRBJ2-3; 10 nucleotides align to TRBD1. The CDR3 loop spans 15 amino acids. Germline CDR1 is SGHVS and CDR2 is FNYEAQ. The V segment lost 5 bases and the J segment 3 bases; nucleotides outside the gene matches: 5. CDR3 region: CASSPTGGETDTQYF. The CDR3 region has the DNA TGTGCCAGCAGCCCGACAGGGGGCGAGACAGATACGCAGTATTTT.